This T cell receptor beta chain originates from a study of blood T cell repertoires in COVID-19 (dated by TCRdb to the early 2020s). In terms of the full investigation: Samples covering the acute and convalescent phases of COVID-19 were provided by collaborators in the United States, Italy and Spain. The prospective study material was composed of cDNA or gDNA derived from T cells, B-cell-depleted T cells, or PBMCs. Subjects who had been exposed to COVID-19, were actively infected with it, or had recovered from it provided the deeply sampled blood TCRbeta repertoires that made up the dataset. The repertoires were released in a freely available public database intended as a resource for research on the immune response to SARS-CoV-2. Samples were obtained from the ongoing ImmuneRACE study (first 160 participants) and from 1,000 to 1,500 subjects provided by 6 global collaborators. A de-identified subject ID, COVID-19 status, age in years and sex were almost always included in the sample metadata. HLA class I and class II types, where available, came from metadata supplied by the sample provider rather than from assay-based typing.

Enrolling through a virtual design, the prospective study's participants ranged in age from roughly 18 to 95 years and lived across about two dozen United States geographic areas. To assign participants to cohorts, the prospective study relied on clinical history that participants themselves reported in a screening survey and a study questionnaire. Recovered participants in ImmuneRACE Cohort 3 were defined as having two consecutive negative NP/OP PCR tests, clearance from a healthcare professional, or resolution of symptoms. In the prospective study, whole blood, serum and a nasopharyngeal or oropharyngeal swab were collected from each participant by mobile phlebotomists. Additional blood draws and questionnaires over an approximately 2-month period could optionally be provided by prospective study participants. Prospective study blood samples were shipped either frozen or at room temperature before DNA extraction.

TCRbeta CDR3 regions were amplified from genomic DNA by means of the immunoSEQ Assay, a bias-controlled multiplex PCR. On the study's bioinformatics: Nucleated cell counts per sample were estimated from amplification of reference gene primers within the assay. To quantify the absolute abundance of each unique TCRbeta CDR3 rearrangement, sequence reads were collapsed and filtered. For each sample, productive Simpson clonality was calculated as the square root of Simpson's diversity index over productive rearrangements. TCRdb took this table from immuneACCESS and kept in-frame rearrangements with V and J called. Such tables lack part of the clones; where checked against another copy, unresolved V genes explain under half of the gap, and the rest is unexplained. V and J calls and clone size are given by that table; D and trimming were obtained from the DNA. Recorded for this sample are about 280,000 clones; less than 85% of them occurred a single time. Around 2.3% of the sample is in the top ten clones.

The CDR3 covers 13 residues, taking in both the cysteine and the phenylalanine. Kept here is only the CDR3 DNA, which spans 39 bases and is read in frame from base 1. Trimming accounts for 6 bases at V and 6 bases at J, while the number of junction bases matched to no gene is 8. The paper's findings and limits, for the study overall: How much clinical and demographic metadata was included differed by source and by participant, and the metadata was provided uncurated.

Details on this clone: Its recognized antigen is unknown. One base away there is no much larger clone; base qualities are not given.

The chain is assembled from TRBV12-3 or TRBV12-4 and TRBJ2-7; the central 7 bases match TRBD1. The source of this sequence is a woman in her forties or fifties who had recovered from COVID-19. Sequenced input: PBMCs or T cells enriched from blood (not recorded which). The CDR3 reads as follows: CASSHGQAREQYF. The nucleotide sequence reads as follows: TGTGCCAGCAGCCACGGACAGGCTCGCGAGCAGTACTTC.